Presented here are 30 T cell receptor beta chains from one specimen sequenced in a study of blood T cell repertoires in COVID-19. The assay was immunoSEQ multiplex PCR, and TCRdb's table has in-frame clones only and misses some. The table has around 450,000 clones, around 90% seen once. The source material was PBMCs or T cells enriched from blood (not recorded which). The receptors were gathered from a woman aged 18-30 years who had recovered from COVID-19.

V is TRBV20-1 and J is TRBJ1-2; possible D gene TRBD1, 5 bases. The length of the CDR3 is 11 residues. Germline assignment: CDR1 DFQATT and CDR2 SNEGSKA (reference sequence). Trimming left V 6 bases short and J 8 bases short, with 13 bases between. Here the CDR3 DNA reads TGCAGTGCCCCTCGGGACTCCGGCTACACCTTC. It encodes CSAPRDSGYTF.

This chain uses TRBV4-1 with TRBJ1-6; 7 bases line up with TRBD1. J gave up 10 bases and V 3 bases, and 9 bases lay outside the gene matches. Per germline, CDR1 MGHRA and CDR2 YSYEKL. There are 15 residues in the CDR3. Here the CDR3 reads CASSQGNTGVSPLHF. Written as DNA, the CDR3 is TGCGCCAGCAGCCAGGGCAACACAGGGGTATCACCCCTCCACTTT.

The chain recombines TRBV9 with TRBJ2-3; D is possibly TRBD2 (5 bases). Germline V gives CDR1 SGDLS, CDR2 YYNGEE. The V and J ends lost 4 bases and 6 bases respectively, with 12 bases between them. This CDR3 has 13 residues. The CDR3 region is CASSPPSLDTQYF. The CDR3 nucleotides read TGTGCCAGCAGCCCCCCTAGCTTGGATACGCAGTATTTT.

CDR3 sequence reads: CASSLILGRETQYF. The CDR3, as DNA: TGTGCCAGCAGCTTAATTCTAGGTCGGGAGACCCAGTACTTC. The V call is TRBV7-9, the J call TRBJ2-5; no clear D. The CDR3 is 14 amino acids. Germline V gene lookup returns CDR1 SEHNR and CDR2 FQNEAQ (reference sequence). V lost 2 bases and J lost 5, with 12 bases in between.

This chain links TRBV28 with TRBJ1-2; possible D gene TRBD1, 6 bases. Germline CDR1 is MDHEN and CDR2 is SYDVKM. CDR3 length: 16 amino acids. Between the trimmed V and J ends, which lost 5 bases and 0 bases, there was a span of 16 bases. Here the CDR3 reads CASSAGYRVANYGYTF. CDR3 DNA: TGTGCCAGCAGTGCAGGGTACAGGGTAGCTAACTATGGCTACACCTTC.

This chain links TRBV4-1 with TRBJ1-5, with D unclear. Trimming cost V 4 bases and J 3 bases, with 22 bases left between them. The CDR3 is 18 amino acids. CDR1 and CDR2 (germline): MGHRA, YSYEKL. CDR3 residues: CASSLLYGVAGSNQPQHF. Written as DNA, the CDR3 is TGCGCCAGCAGCCTCCTTTACGGGGTGGCAGGCTCCAATCAGCCCCAGCATTTT.

This clone was counted a single time. The chain is built from TRBV25-1 and TRBJ2-7; a possible D gene is TRBD1 (7 bases). This CDR3 region has 14 residues. V was shortened by 8 bases and J by 4 bases, with 18 bases between the two germline ends. The germline gives CDR1 MGHDK, CDR2 SYGVNS. The CDR3 is CASDAGGGRYEQYF. The DNA of the CDR3 is TGTGCCAGCGACGCTGGAGGGGGCAGGTACGAGCAGTACTTC.

The rearrangement joins TRBV7-8 to TRBJ1-2; D gene ambiguous. V was pared by 11 bases and J by 8 bases, with 21 bases between. The length of the CDR3 is 13 residues. The germline V gene has CDR1 SGHVS and CDR2 FQNEAQ. The DNA of the CDR3 is TGTGCCTCGCACAGCGGCGGGAGTTGGGGCTACACCTTC. Translated: CASHSGGSWGYTF.

This chain joins TRBV14 and TRBJ1-2; maybe TRBD1 (5 bases). This CDR3 region has 18 residues. Germline V CDR1 and CDR2: SGHDN, FVKESK. Trimming stripped 1 base from V and 3 bases from J, with 21 bases between. CDR3 coding DNA: TGTGCCAGCAGCCAAGGACCCCTAGTAGGGGCGATGTACTATGGCTACACCTTC. Its protein is CASSQGPLVGAMYYGYTF. Complete variable domain (other parts from reference TRBV14 and TRBJ1-2): EAGVTQFPSHSVIEKGQTVTLRCDPISGHDNLYWYRRVMGKEIKFLLHFVKESKQDESGMPNNRFLAERTGGTYSTLKVQPAELEDSGVYFCASSQGPLVGAMYYGYTFGSGTRLTVV.

The chain has TRBV4-1 and TRBJ1-2; D is unclear. This CDR3 is built from 17 residues. Germline assignment: CDR1 MGHRA and CDR2 YSYEKL. Trimming took 1 base from V and 4 from J, leaving 19 bases between them. This chain's CDR3 is CASSQGEEEVSTYGYTF. CDR3 bases: TGCGCCAGCAGCCAAGGGGAGGAAGAAGTCTCGACCTATGGCTACACCTTC.

The chain has TRBV3-1 (or the pseudogene TRBV3-2) and TRBJ2-5; D call uncertain. Trimming removed 4 bases at V and 5 bases at J, with 11 bases between. Germline CDR1 and CDR2: LGHDT and YNNKEL (reference sequence). This CDR3 region has 13 residues. The CDR3 nucleotides read TGTGCCAGCAGCCTGACTCGTGGGGAGACCCAGTACTTC. Its translation: CASSLTRGETQYF.

This chain links TRBV7-9 with TRBJ2-6, with TRBD1 as a possible D gene (6 bases). Trimming cost V 4 bases and J 4 bases, with 17 bases left between them. Looked up from germline, CDR1 is SEHNR and CDR2 is FQNEAQ (reference sequence). The CDR3 loop spans 17 amino acids. As DNA, the CDR3 is TGTGCCAGCAGCTCTCGGGACATACCTCTGGGGGCCAACGTCCTGACTTTC. Encoded protein: CASSSRDIPLGANVLTF.

V is TRBV5-1 and J is TRBJ1-1, with D perhaps matching TRBD1 (5 bases). V was trimmed by 5 bases and J by 11 bases, leaving 16 bases between them. Germline CDR1 reads SGHRS; CDR2 reads YFSETQ. This CDR3 is built from 12 residues. The CDR3 DNA sequence: TGCGCCAGCAGAACCGAGTCGGGGGGTGCTTTCTTT. Protein sequence: CASRTESGGAFF.

J is TRBJ1-1 and V is TRBV9, with TRBD1 matching 7 bases. This CDR3 comprises 15 residues. Germline loops: CDR1 SGDLS, CDR2 YYNGEE. Losses at the gene ends were 4 bases for V and 7 bases for J; bases not matched to a gene: 13. CDR3 sequence: CASSPRDREPSEAFF. CDR3 nucleotide sequence: TGTGCCAGCAGCCCACGAGACAGGGAGCCTAGTGAAGCTTTCTTT.

The genes are TRBV27 and TRBJ2-1, with TRBD2 matching over 10 bases. Trimming took 5 bases from V and 6 from J; bases not matched to a gene: 4. Per germline, CDR1 MNHEY and CDR2 SMNVEV (reference sequence). The CDR3 sequence is 14 residues long. The CDR3 loop is CASSGAGGFNEQFF. The DNA for the CDR3 is TGTGCCAGCAGTGGAGCGGGGGGGTTCAATGAGCAGTTCTTC.

This rearrangement joins TRBV2 to TRBJ1-2; a possible D gene is TRBD1 (6 bases). This CDR3 contains 15 residues. The germline V and J ends were trimmed by 4 bases and 1 base, with 13 bases remaining between them. Germline CDR1 is SNHLY and CDR2 is FYNNEI. CDR3 nucleotide sequence: TGTGCCAGCAGTGGTGTCCGGGACAATAACTATGGCTACACCTTC. It yields the protein CASSGVRDNNYGYTF.

The V call is TRBV5-1, the J call TRBJ1-2; D is possibly TRBD1 (6 bases). This CDR3 region has 15 residues. V gave up 1 base and J gave up 4 bases, with 14 bases separating them. Germline V gene sequence: CDR1 SGHRS, CDR2 YFSETQ. Written as DNA, the CDR3 is TGCGCCAGCAGCTTGATCCCAGGGGTCTTCTATGGCTACACCTTC. As protein: CASSLIPGVFYGYTF.

V gene TRBV28 combines with J gene TRBJ1-4; no definite D call. V lost 2 bases and J 8 bases, leaving 3 bases between the germline ends. There are 11 residues in the CDR3. CDR1 is MDHEN and CDR2 is SYDVKM in the germline V gene. The CDR3 bases are TGTGCCAGCAGTTTACGGGAAAAACTGTTTTTT. It codes for CASSLREKLFF.

The chain is built from TRBV15 and TRBJ2-7; D is unresolved. The CDR3 totals 14 residues. Germline V lookup: CDR1 LNHNV, CDR2 YYDKDF (reference sequence). The V end was cut by 3 bases, the J end by 2 bases, with 11 bases between. CDR3 loop: CATSSRIQPYEQYF. The CDR3 region has the DNA TGTGCCACCAGCAGCCGTATACAACCCTACGAGCAGTACTTC. The full variable domain, in which reference TRBV15 and TRBJ2-7 provide the parts outside the CDR3, is DAMVIQNPRYQVTQFGKPVTLSCSQTLNHNVMYWYQQKSSQAPKLLFHYYDKDFNNEADTPDNFQSRRPNTSFCFLDIRSPGLGDTAMYLCATSSRIQPYEQYFGPGTRLTVT.

The CDR3 DNA sequence: TGTGCCAGCAGTCCGATCTCCGGGACAGGCGGTGAAAAACTGTTTTTT. It is translated as CASSPISGTGGEKLFF. The genes are TRBV9 and TRBJ1-4; TRBD1 matches at 8 bases. The junction had 13 bases not matched to a gene; V was cut back by 5 bases and J by 7 bases. Looked up from germline, CDR1 is SGDLS and CDR2 is YYNGEE. The CDR3 totals 16 residues. Full variable domain (missing parts from reference TRBV9 and TRBJ1-4): DSGVTQTPKHLITATGQRVTLRCSPRSGDLSVYWYQQSLDQGLQFLIQYYNGEERAKGNILERFSAQQFPDLHSELNLSSLELGDSALYFCASSPISGTGGEKLFFGSGTQLSVL.

This clone has a single count. The CDR3 loop is CASSLTNSEQFF. Written as DNA, the CDR3 is TGTGCCAGCAGTCTGACTAATTCTGAGCAGTTCTTC. The chain carries TRBV12-3 or TRBV12-4 and TRBJ2-1; possible D gene TRBD2, 5 bases. Trimming cost V 5 bases and J 9 bases, with 11 bases left between them. This CDR3 contains 12 residues.

The J gene is TRBJ2-7, the V gene TRBV5-5; TRBD2 might be the D (5 bases). The CDR3 runs to 15 residues. Germline V gene data show CDR1 as SGHKS and CDR2 as YYEKEE (reference sequence). With 4 bases removed from V and 0 bases from J, the gap between germline ends came to 14 bases. CDR3 nucleotide sequence: TGTGCCAGCAGCGAGGGAACCTCCTTCTCCTACGAGCAGTACTTC. It yields the protein CASSEGTSFSYEQYF.

The chain combines TRBV14 with TRBJ2-7, with no clear D. Germline lookup yields CDR1 SGHDN and CDR2 FVKESK. The CDR3 spans 14 residues. Trimming left V 0 bases short and J 4 bases short, with 10 bases between. In DNA, the CDR3 is TGTGCCAGCAGCCAAGAAAGGAACGGGTACGAGCAGTACTTC. Protein: CASSQERNGYEQYF. The complete variable domain, with remaining parts taken from reference TRBV14 and TRBJ2-7, reads EAGVTQFPSHSVIEKGQTVTLRCDPISGHDNLYWYRRVMGKEIKFLLHFVKESKQDESGMPNNRFLAERTGGTYSTLKVQPAELEDSGVYFCASSQERNGYEQYFGPGTRLTVT.

This clone was counted a single time. The chain is built from TRBV3-1 (or the pseudogene TRBV3-2) and TRBJ1-1, with a weak D call TRBD1 (5 bases). CDR3 length equals 13 residues. Between the trimmed V and J ends, which lost 2 bases and 8 bases, there was a span of 12 bases. Germline V lookup: CDR1 LGHDT, CDR2 YNNKEL (reference sequence). CDR3 protein: CASSQQLEGEAFF. CDR3 coding DNA: TGTGCCAGCAGCCAACAATTGGAGGGGGAAGCTTTCTTT.

The gene calls are TRBV30 and TRBJ2-2, with 8 bases fitting TRBD1. In germline, CDR1 is GTSNPN, CDR2 SVGIG (reference sequence). After removal of 8 bases from V and 8 bases from J, the junction contained 13 bases not matched to a gene. The CDR3 length is 14 residues. The CDR3 protein is CALKKDRVEGELFF. The CDR3 nucleotides are TGTGCCCTCAAAAAGGACAGGGTAGAAGGGGAGCTGTTTTTT.

This chain connects TRBV21-1 to TRBJ1-4; the table calls TRBD1, which could not be checked here. TRBV21-1 is termed a pseudogene. This CDR3 has 15 residues. The CDR3, as DNA: TGTGCCATTTTGATACCAGGGCGTACCTGTGAAAAACTGTTTTTT. Its protein is CAILIPGRTCEKLFF.

The genes are TRBV27 and TRBJ2-7; 7 nucleotides align to TRBD1. This CDR3 is 13 amino acids long. Germline V gene data show CDR1 as MNHEY and CDR2 as SMNVEV (reference sequence). The junction had 9 bases not matched to a gene; V was cut back by 6 bases and J by 7 bases. CDR3 region: CASRATDRREQYF. The CDR3 DNA is TGTGCCAGCAGAGCTACGGACAGGAGGGAGCAGTACTTC.

V gene TRBV7-2 combines with J gene TRBJ2-3; D perhaps matches TRBD2 (7 bases). Germline-derived CDR1 and CDR2 are SGHTA and FQGNSA. With 0 bases removed from V and 6 bases from J, the gap between germline ends came to 13 bases. The CDR3 runs to 15 residues. The CDR3 here is CASSLAGGLGDTQYF. The CDR3, as DNA: TGTGCCAGCAGCTTAGCGGGGGGGCTCGGGGATACGCAGTATTTT.

V is TRBV18 and J is TRBJ1-1, with D possibly TRBD1 on 6 matching bases. This CDR3 comprises 13 residues. With 9 bases removed from V and 0 bases from J, the gap between germline ends came to 11 bases. CDR1 is KGHSH and CDR2 is LQKENI in the germline V gene. CDR3 residues: CASRQAMNTEAFF. The CDR3, as DNA: TGTGCCAGTCGACAGGCGATGAACACTGAAGCTTTCTTT.

The gene calls are TRBV5-4 and TRBJ1-6; 7 nucleotides align to TRBD1. This CDR3 is 15 amino acids long. Germline V gene lookup returns CDR1 SGHNT and CDR2 YYREEE (reference sequence). The V and J ends lost 0 bases and 9 bases, in that order; junction bases with no gene match: 6. The CDR3, as DNA: TGTGCCAGCAGCTTGGCCGGGACAGAGGGTTCACCCCTCCACTTT. Residues: CASSLAGTEGSPLHF. The variable domain in full, completed from reference TRBV5-4 and TRBJ1-6, reads ETGVTQSPTHLIKTRGQQVTLRCSSQSGHNTVSWYQQALGQGPQFIFQYYREEENGRGNFPPRFSGLQFPNYSSELNVNALELDDSALYLCASSLAGTEGSPLHFGNGTRLTVT.